Sequencing of this TCR beta chain was carried out in a study of somatic mutations in cytotoxic T cells in rheumatoid arthritis. Study summary: Patient blood (approximately 30 ml EDTA) was collected right after diagnosis, preceding any treatment. Study-level points and caveats: Relative to age-matched healthy controls, rheumatoid arthritis patients did not differ significantly in CD8+ T-cell clonality.

About this clone: Its specificity is unknown.

Per germline, CDR1 MNHEY and CDR2 SVGAGI. This CDR3 is built from 15 residues. Trimming removed 2 bases from V and 0 bases from J; junction bases left unmatched: 0. Method: immunoSEQ multiplex PCR; TCRdb's copy keeps in-frame clones and lacks some. The table includes about 15,000 clones, 65% to 80% detected once. The sequence derives from an adult with rheumatoid arthritis. The chain joins TRBV6-5 to TRBJ2-7, with 11 nucleotides matching TRBD2. Specimen: CD8+ T cells sorted from blood. CDR3 sequence: CASSYGTSGSYEQYF. CDR3 DNA sequence: TGTGCCAGCAGTTACGGGACTAGCGGCTCCTACGAGCAGTACTTC.